The 30 T cell receptor beta chains below were found in one sample sequenced in a study of regulatory T cells in long-lasting Graves disease. Sample time point: newly diagnosed GD, antithyroid drugs for less than 3 months. From RNA extracted from PBMCs, the TCR library was made. The authors built TCR beta libraries using iRepertoire HTBI primers and Arm-PCR of CDR3 regions. One entry per CDR3 protein results from TCRdb running MiXCR on the multiplex PCR reads. The profile shows roughly 420,000 distinct CDR3 sequences, 15% to 18% of them singletons. Source: peripheral blood mononuclear cells (PBMCs), taken at new diagnosis, from a patient treated with antithyroid drugs. These receptor sequences come from a female donor with Graves disease.

The table lists this clonotype with many counts. This chain uses TRBV27 with TRBJ2-1, with 7 bases fitting TRBD1. The CDR3 extends over 14 amino acids. V was clipped by 2 bases and J by 10 bases; unmatched bases: 8. Germline V CDR1 and CDR2: MNHEY, SMNVEV (reference sequence). Written as DNA, the CDR3 is TGTGCCAGCAGTTTACCCACAAACAGGGGAGAGCAGTTCTTC. Translation: CASSLPTNRGEQFF.

The gene calls are TRBV11-2 and TRBJ2-5, with 10 bases lining up with TRBD2. There are 17 residues in the CDR3. The J segment lost 4 bases and the V segment lost 1 base, leaving 9 bases of the junction unmatched. Germline lookup yields CDR1 SGHAT and CDR2 FQNNGV. The chain's CDR3 is CASSLGDSGGRSETQYF. The CDR3 nucleotides read TGTGCCAGCAGCTTAGGTGATAGCGGGGGGCGTTCAGAGACCCAGTACTTC.

This clonotype appeared many times. The chain has TRBV6-1 and TRBJ1-2; 8 nucleotides line up with TRBD1. V dropped 6 bases and J dropped 7; count of bases not matched to a gene: 10. Germline assignment: CDR1 MNHNS and CDR2 SASEGT. The CDR3 is 14 residues long. CDR3 region: CASSSRTGSAGYTF. CDR3 in DNA: TGTGCCAGCAGCTCACGGACAGGGTCGGCTGGCTACACCTTC.

This clonotype was counted ten times or more. The rearrangement links TRBV13 to TRBJ2-7, with a weak D call TRBD2 (5 bases). Germline CDR1 reads PRHDT; CDR2 reads FYEKMQ (reference sequence). V lost 2 bases and J 4 bases, leaving 18 bases between the germline ends. The CDR3 has 16 residues. Here the CDR3 reads CASSLTPGEHAYEQYF. The CDR3 DNA sequence: TGTGCCAGCAGCTTAACCCCCGGGGAGCATGCATACGAGCAGTACTTC.

The rearrangement links TRBV4-3 to TRBJ2-3; 11 bases match TRBD2. CDR1 and CDR2 from the germline V gene are LGHNA and YSLEER. V gave up 0 bases and J gave up 3 bases; unmatched junction bases: 2. The CDR3 totals 16 residues. CDR3: CASSQDLAGGTDTQYF. CDR3 nucleotides: TGCGCCAGCAGCCAAGATCTAGCGGGAGGTACAGATACGCAGTATTTT.

Ten or more counts support this clonotype. J is TRBJ2-7 and V is TRBV18, with 8 nucleotides matching TRBD1. The V gene end was trimmed by 3 bases and the J gene end by 0 bases; junction bases not matched to a gene: 1. The CDR3 contains 14 residues. Germline-derived CDR1 and CDR2 are KGHSH and LQKENI. CDR3 DNA sequence: TGTGCCAGCTCACCGGGACAGGACTCCTACGAGCAGTACTTC. Its translation is CASSPGQDSYEQYF.

This clonotype was seen at least ten times. The chain carries TRBV12-3 or TRBV12-4 and TRBJ2-3, with D unresolved. Trimming removed 6 bases from V and 1 base from J, with 11 bases in between. This CDR3 is built from 14 residues. DNA for the CDR3: TGTGCCAGCAGCCCGTGGGGTGGCACAGATACGCAGTATTTT. It encodes CASSPWGGTDTQYF.

The table lists this clonotype with a few counts. The chain recombines TRBV30 with TRBJ2-2; D possibly corresponds to TRBD2 (6 bases). Trimming cost V 2 bases and J 3 bases, with 25 bases left between them. This CDR3 is built from 19 residues. CDR1 is GTSNPN and CDR2 is SVGIG in the germline V gene (reference sequence). CDR3 region: CAWSRFGGTSRRDTGELFF. In nucleotides, the CDR3 is TGTGCCTGGAGTCGGTTCGGCGGGACCAGCCGGCGCGACACCGGGGAGCTGTTTTTT. The full variable domain, rest sourced from reference TRBV30 and TRBJ2-2, is SQTIHQWPATLVQPVGSPLSLECTVEGTSNPNLYWYRQAAGRGLQLLFYSVGIGQISSEVPQNLSASRPQDRQFILSSKKLLLSDSGFYLCAWSRFGGTSRRDTGELFFGEGSRLTVL.

As concerns this clonotype: Given a far larger clone just one base away, this is likely a sequencing read error. The chain combines TRBV27 with TRBJ2-1; 11 positions match TRBD2. V lost 5 bases to trimming and J lost 10 bases; unmatched junction nucleotides: 7. The germline V gene encodes CDR1 MNHEY and CDR2 SMNVEV (reference sequence). The CDR3 runs to 14 residues. CDR3 in DNA: TGTGCCAGCAGTCTCGTACTAGCGGGAGCCGAGCAGTTCTTC. As protein: CASSLVLAGAEQFF.

This sequence joins TRBV5-1 and TRBJ2-2; 8 bases align to TRBD1. From germline, CDR1 is SGHRS and CDR2 YFSETQ. This CDR3 has 15 residues. V was clipped by 5 bases and J by 6 bases; unmatched bases: 9. CDR3 in amino acids: CASRKSGGFAGELFF. The CDR3 DNA is TGCGCCAGCAGAAAATCAGGGGGCTTCGCCGGGGAGCTGTTTTTT. The variable domain in full, with the rest retrieved from reference TRBV5-1 and TRBJ2-2, is KAGVTQTPRYLIKTRGQQVTLSCSPISGHRSVSWYQQTPGQGLQFLFEYFSETQRNKGNFPGRFSGRQFSNSRSEMNVSTLELGDSALYLCASRKSGGFAGELFFGEGSRLTVL.

This clonotype was seen once. This may be a read error, as it is one base from a much larger clone. The V and J genes are TRBV10-3 and TRBJ1-1; no firm D call. The V end lost 4 bases, the J end lost 3 bases, and 9 bases lay between the germline ends. The CDR3 has 13 amino acids. Germline values: CDR1 ENHRY, CDR2 SYGVKD. The CDR3 sequence is CAISAPLYTEAFF. The CDR3 DNA is TGTGCCATCAGTGCACCCCTGTACACTGAAGCTTTCTTT.

The chain carries TRBV3-1 and TRBJ1-1; tentative D call: TRBD1 (6 bases). This CDR3 spans 12 amino acids. V gave up 4 bases and J gave up 6 bases, with 9 bases separating them. Germline V gene data show CDR1 as LGHDT and CDR2 as YNNKEL (reference sequence). CDR3 loop: CASSPKGAEAFF. The CDR3, as DNA: TGTGCCAGCAGCCCAAAGGGGGCTGAAGCTTTCTTT.

This clonotype appeared a few times. This may stem from a read error, because a much larger clone lies one nucleotide away. The gene calls are TRBV18 and TRBJ1-1; D ambiguous. The CDR3 covers 14 residues. CDR1 and CDR2 from the germline V gene are KGHSH and LQKENI. V shed 2 bases and J shed 4 bases, with 11 bases lying between them. The CDR3 loop reads CASSPNDGPTEAFF. The CDR3 coding sequence is TGTGCCAGCTCACCAAATGACGGGCCCACTGAAGCTTTCTTT.

Worth noting for this clonotype: A read error may produce the germline difference seen at one junction end. The rearrangement uses TRBV6-1 and TRBJ1-1; D gene ambiguous. The CDR3 is 14 residues long. The germline V gene encodes CDR1 MNHNS and CDR2 SASEGT. This CDR3 reads CTSSQLMRAAEAFF. The CDR3 nucleotides are TGTACCAGCAGTCAACTCATGAGGGCGGCTGAAGCTTTCTTT.

This clonotype was detected only a few times. This sequence joins TRBV5-1 and TRBJ2-2; the D gene is possibly TRBD1 (6 bases). Between the trimmed V and J ends, which lost 4 bases and 6 bases, there was a span of 16 bases. Germline V gene lookup returns CDR1 SGHRS and CDR2 YFSETQ. This CDR3 spans 15 amino acids. CDR3 in amino acids: CASSLGQTSAGELFF. The CDR3 bases are TGCGCCAGCAGCCTAGGACAGACCTCCGCCGGGGAGCTGTTTTTT.

This clonotype appeared many times. V gene TRBV20-1 combines with J gene TRBJ1-2; possibly TRBD1 for D (5 bases). V lost 4 bases and J 5 bases, leaving 14 bases between the germline ends. The CDR3 has 13 amino acids. The germline V gene has CDR1 DFQATT and CDR2 SNEGSKA (reference sequence). The CDR3 sequence is CSAIRVGGYGYTF. DNA of the CDR3: TGCAGTGCTATCAGGGTGGGCGGGTATGGCTACACCTTC.

This clonotype was detected ten times or more. The chain recombines TRBV28 with TRBJ1-4; 10 positions match TRBD1. The ends lost 5 bases at V and 5 bases at J; junction bases unmatched: 5. This CDR3 comprises 15 residues. Germline CDR1 reads MDHEN; CDR2 reads SYDVKM. The CDR3 spells CASSIRDRGNEKLFF. The CDR3 DNA is TGTGCCAGCAGTATAAGGGACAGGGGCAATGAAAAACTGTTTTTT.

In this sample, this clonotype turned up many times. The chain combines TRBV5-6 with TRBJ2-5; 8 nucleotides line up with TRBD1. The germline V gene has CDR1 SGHDT and CDR2 YYEEEE. The CDR3 is 14 residues long. The V segment lost 3 bases and the J segment 4 bases; nucleotides outside the gene matches: 5. The CDR3 sequence is CASSYRQGRETQYF. The DNA for the CDR3 is TGTGCCAGCAGCTATCGACAGGGGAGAGAGACCCAGTACTTC.

This clonotype came up many times. The gene calls are TRBV7-9 and TRBJ1-2; TRBD1 aligns across 9 bases. In germline, CDR1 is SEHNR, CDR2 FQNEAQ (reference sequence). The V gene end was trimmed by 0 bases and the J gene end by 1 base; junction bases not matched to a gene: 6. The CDR3 has 17 amino acids. CDR3 region: CASSLANRGLFNYGYTF. DNA for the CDR3: TGTGCCAGCAGCTTAGCGAACAGGGGGCTGTTTAACTATGGCTACACCTTC.

This clonotype occurred many times. The chain combines TRBV12-3 or TRBV12-4 with TRBJ1-3; D is unresolved. The CDR3 totals 14 residues. V lost 6 bases and J lost 8, with 17 bases in between. CDR3 amino acids: CASSPSGIRDTIYF. The DNA for the CDR3 is TGTGCCAGCAGCCCGTCGGGGATTAGGGACACCATATATTTT.

There are many counts of this clonotype. This chain connects TRBV15 to TRBJ2-7, with 12 bases lining up with TRBD2. This CDR3 spans 17 amino acids. The germline CDR1 and CDR2 sequences are LNHNV and YYDKDF (reference sequence). V gave up 1 base and J gave up 6 bases; unmatched junction bases: 10. The CDR3 sequence is CATSRGLAGDSLGEQYF. The CDR3, as DNA: TGTGCCACCAGCAGAGGACTAGCGGGAGACTCTCTGGGCGAGCAGTACTTC.

The V gene is TRBV19, the J gene TRBJ1-2; D possibly corresponds to TRBD1 (6 bases). Germline CDR1 is LNHDA and CDR2 is SQIVND (reference sequence). Trimming pared 4 bases from V and 8 bases from J, leaving 11 bases between. This CDR3 spans 12 amino acids. The CDR3 DNA follows: TGTGCCAGTAGTACTTACAGGGACGGCTACACCTTC. Protein: CASSTYRDGYTF.

V usage is TRBV7-3 and J usage is TRBJ2-4, with D possibly being TRBD1 or TRBD2 (6 bases each). The CDR3 length is 21 residues. The germline CDR1 and CDR2 sequences are SGHTA and FQGTGA. V shed 4 bases and J shed 0 bases, with 28 bases lying between them. CDR3 bases: TGTGCCAGCAGCTCGATGCTACGACAGGAAAGGAGGGTTATAGCCAAAAACATTCAGTACTTC. Its translation: CASSSMLRQERRVIAKNIQYF.

Regarding this clonotype: A single base is all that separates this from a far larger clone, so a read error is likely. The gene calls are TRBV3-1 and TRBJ1-2; tentatively, D is TRBD1 (5 bases). The germline V gene encodes CDR1 LGHDT and CDR2 YNNKEL (reference sequence). The CDR3 runs 14 residues. Trimming took off 0 bases at V and 4 bases at J, with 9 bases between the two ends. The CDR3 sequence is CASSQDRVGYGYTF. For the CDR3, the DNA is TGTGCCAGCAGCCAAGACAGGGTGGGCTATGGCTACACCTTC.

The chain combines TRBV5-4 with TRBJ2-1; the match to TRBD2 covers 11 bases. The junction had 0 bases not matched to a gene; V was cut back by 4 bases and J by 9 bases. Germline lookup yields CDR1 SGHNT and CDR2 YYREEE (reference sequence). The CDR3 consists of 12 residues. The CDR3 here is CASSGLAGEQFF. The CDR3 nucleotides read TGTGCCAGCAGCGGACTAGCGGGTGAGCAGTTCTTC.

This clonotype was found a few times. A much larger clone is a single base away; this may be a read error. For the CDR3, the DNA is TGTGCCAGCAGCATCCGGGGCAGGGAGATCACTCAGCCCCAGCATTTT. Translated, it gives CASSIRGREITQPQHF. This rearrangement joins TRBV7-9 to TRBJ1-5, with a possible D match to TRBD1 (5 bases). Germline V gives CDR1 SEHNR, CDR2 FQNEAQ (reference sequence). The CDR3 length is 16 residues. V was shortened by 5 bases and J by 6 bases, with 20 bases between the two germline ends.

The chain recombines TRBV7-3 with TRBJ1-5; 11 nucleotides line up with TRBD1. The CDR3 spans 15 residues. Trimming took 2 bases from V and 9 from J; bases not matched to a gene: 6. Germline loops: CDR1 SGHTA, CDR2 FQGTGA. Written as DNA, the CDR3 is TGTGCCAGCAGCTTAGGGACAGGGGGAGGTGGGCCCCAGCATTTT. Amino acid sequence: CASSLGTGGGGPQHF.

This clonotype was seen a handful of times. The chain uses TRBV4-3 and TRBJ2-1; 9 bases match TRBD1. From germline, CDR1 is LGHNA and CDR2 YSLEER. J gave up 4 bases and V 4 bases, and 5 bases lay outside the gene matches. The CDR3 sequence is 15 residues long. CDR3 in amino acids: CASSRWDREYNEQFF. Written as DNA, the CDR3 is TGCGCCAGCAGCCGATGGGACAGGGAATACAATGAGCAGTTCTTC.

This clonotype was found many times. This chain joins TRBV12-3 or TRBV12-4 and TRBJ1-1; D not certain. This CDR3 comprises 12 residues. V was cut by 5 bases and J by 0 bases, with 4 bases left in between. The CDR3 DNA reads TGTGCCAGCAGTCAGATGAACACTGAAGCTTTCTTT. Its translation is CASSQMNTEAFF.

This clonotype appeared many times. This chain links TRBV9 with TRBJ1-1; 9 positions agree with TRBD1. This CDR3 is 14 amino acids long. Germline lookup yields CDR1 SGDLS and CDR2 YYNGEE. The V gene end was trimmed by 2 bases and the J gene end by 7 bases; junction bases not matched to a gene: 6. The CDR3 reads CASSVGDRVDEAFF. The CDR3 nucleotides read TGTGCCAGCAGCGTGGGGGACAGGGTCGATGAAGCTTTCTTT.